The clone carrying this T cell receptor beta chain was detected ten times or more. The antigen is not known. The data were obtained in a study of T cells after yellow fever vaccination. The study, taken as a whole, reports: In FACS-sorted repertoires, abundant clonotypes from the bulk population could appear as contaminants.

5'RACE template switching added a universal primer site and UMIs to TCR cDNA. TCRdb re-called the 5' RACE reads through MiXCR, storing one row per CDR3 protein. The sample has 170,000 or so distinct CDR3 sequences, about 6% seen once. This sequence originates from a man between 18 and 35 years old who received the YFV17D yellow fever vaccine. The sample here was CD4+ T cells sorted from PBMCs, taken on the day of the first yellow fever vaccination.

The CDR3, as DNA: TGCGCCAGCAGCCAACGGACAGGGACCTACGAGCAGTACTTC. Its protein is CASSQRTGTYEQYF. The rearrangement links TRBV4-3 to TRBJ2-7; 8 nucleotides agree with TRBD1. The length of the CDR3 is 14 residues. Germline V gene lookup returns CDR1 LGHNA and CDR2 YSLEER. V dropped 2 bases and J dropped 2; count of bases not matched to a gene: 2.